One and the same sample provided the 18 T cell receptor beta chains below, sequenced in a study of blood T cells in healthy people across ages. It was with a sample-barcoded 5' primer and a J-beta primer mix that a second PCR of about 7 to 12 cycles was run. Each CDR3 protein gets one entry after TCRdb re-called the 5' RACE reads with MiXCR. Of 250,000 to 300,000 distinct CDR3 sequences in the sample, roughly a quarter were seen once. Sample: blood. All receptors come from an older woman in good health.

There are a few counts of this clonotype. The CDR3 DNA is TGTGCCAGCAGCTCTCGGGACAGGGGTATCTACGAGCAGTACTTC. Encoded protein: CASSSRDRGIYEQYF. This rearrangement joins TRBV7-2 to TRBJ2-7, with 10 positions matching TRBD1. The trim removed 4 bases at V and 3 bases at J, leaving 6 bases unmatched. CDR3 length: 15 amino acids. Germline V gives CDR1 SGHTA, CDR2 FQGNSA.

This clonotype has more than one count but fewer than ten. One end of the junction does not line up with germline, which may come from a read error. The chain joins TRBV7-7 to TRBJ2-5; TRBD1 aligns across 8 bases. The DNA end favors TRBJ2-1, so the J call may be wrong. Looked up from germline, CDR1 is SSHAT and CDR2 is FNYEAQ (reference sequence). CDR3 length: 15 residues. The CDR3 sequence is CASSRDRGSANEQFF. DNA of the CDR3: TGTGCTAGCAGCCGTGACAGGGGTTCGGCAAATGAGCAGTTCTTC.

This clonotype has a handful of counts. CDR3 sequence (DNA): TGCAGTGCTATATTCGCGGGAGGAAGTGAAAAACTGTTTTTT. This gives the protein CSAIFAGGSEKLFF. This sequence joins TRBV20-1 and TRBJ1-4; D is uncertain. Trimming cost V 4 bases and J 7 bases, with 16 bases left between them. This CDR3 is 14 amino acids long. The germline CDR1 and CDR2 sequences are DFQATT and SNEGSKA (reference sequence).

This clonotype was seen many times. V gene TRBV25-1 combines with J gene TRBJ2-3, with D possibly matching TRBD2 (6 bases). The CDR3 has 14 amino acids. Germline CDR1 MGHDK, CDR2 SYGVNS. V was cut by 4 bases and J by 4 bases, with 12 bases left in between. The CDR3 DNA reads as TGTGCCAGCAGTGTCGGGAGAATGGCAGATACGCAGTATTTT. Translated, it gives CASSVGRMADTQYF.

The rearrangement uses TRBV29-1 and TRBJ2-2; 10 nucleotides match TRBD1. The CDR3 has 18 amino acids. In germline, CDR1 is SQVTM, CDR2 ANQGSEA. V was clipped by 4 bases and J by 3 bases; unmatched bases: 14. The CDR3 reads CSVGAGTGVAGYTGELFF. CDR3 nucleotide sequence: TGCAGCGTTGGTGCCGGGACAGGGGTAGCAGGGTACACCGGGGAGCTGTTTTTT.

This clonotype was picked up a small number of times. The chain links TRBV4-1 to TRBJ2-1, with TRBD2 matching over 10 bases. V dropped 1 base and J dropped 6; count of bases not matched to a gene: 3. This CDR3 is 15 amino acids long. Germline CDR1 MGHRA, CDR2 YSYEKL. Here the CDR3 reads CASSQGSGGFNEQFF. CDR3 coding DNA: TGCGCCAGCAGCCAAGGTAGCGGGGGGTTCAATGAGCAGTTCTTC.

This clonotype was seen more than once but under ten times. V is TRBV28 and J is TRBJ2-5; 7 bases align to TRBD1. The DNA matches TRBJ2-7 better at its end, which makes the J call doubtful. Looked up from germline, CDR1 is MDHEN and CDR2 is SYDVKM. The CDR3 extends over 15 amino acids. The CDR3 sequence is CASSFTGVRTYEQYF. The CDR3 DNA reads as TGTGCCAGCAGTTTCACAGGGGTTAGGACCTACGAGCAGTACTTC.

This chain connects TRBV29-1 to TRBJ2-7; D remains ambiguous. Germline lookup yields CDR1 SQVTM and CDR2 ANQGSEA. The CDR3 length is 13 residues. Trimming removed 0 bases at V and 3 bases at J, with 9 bases between. The DNA for the CDR3 is TGCAGCGTTGAAGATGATGAAGTCTACGAGCAGTACTTC. Protein product: CSVEDDEVYEQYF.

This clonotype was seen many times. The rearrangement links TRBV28 to TRBJ2-7; D may be TRBD1 (6 bases). The CDR3 consists of 15 residues. Germline CDR1 MDHEN, CDR2 SYDVKM. V shed 4 bases and J shed 0 bases, with 13 bases lying between them. The CDR3 coding sequence is TGTGCCAGCAGTTCGCAGGGGCTAAACTCCTACGAGCAGTACTTC. It codes for CASSSQGLNSYEQYF.

This clonotype was picked up a small number of times. The rearrangement links TRBV28 to TRBJ1-5; D is ambiguous. Trimming left V 4 bases short and J 6 bases short, with 16 bases between. There are 15 residues in the CDR3. CDR1 is MDHEN, CDR2 SYDVKM, per germline. Here the CDR3 DNA reads TGTGCCAGCAGTTCCCCGGCCTCCTGGAGTCAGCCCCAGCATTTT. Its protein is CASSSPASWSQPQHF.

This chain links TRBV6-1 with TRBJ2-3; D gene uncertain. This CDR3 spans 12 amino acids. The germline V and J ends were trimmed by 4 bases and 8 bases, with 10 bases remaining between them. CDR1 and CDR2 from the germline V gene are MNHNS and SASEGT. The CDR3 protein is CASSADLTTQYF. The CDR3 region has the DNA TGTGCCAGCAGTGCGGACCTAACTACGCAGTATTTT.

This clonotype was recorded a few times. The rearrangement links TRBV9 to TRBJ2-1, with 11 bases fitting TRBD2. J lost 6 bases, V lost 3 bases, and 8 bases had no gene match. CDR3 size: 16 residues. CDR1 and CDR2 from the germline V gene are SGDLS and YYNGEE. In DNA form, the CDR3 reads TGTGCCAGCAGCGAGAGAGCACTAGCGGGAGTCAATGAGCAGTTCTTC. The encoded protein is CASSERALAGVNEQFF.

The chain is built from TRBV7-9 and TRBJ1-2, with TRBD1 as a possible D gene (6 bases). Between the trimmed V and J ends, which lost 5 bases and 3 bases, there was a span of 28 bases. This CDR3 is 19 amino acids long. Germline lookup yields CDR1 SEHNR and CDR2 FQNEAQ (reference sequence). The CDR3 bases are TGTGCCAGCAGCCCCTCGTTGGGGGGGGCGCCGGTCGGGTACTATGGCTACACCTTC. Residues: CASSPSLGGAPVGYYGYTF.

In its sample, this clonotype was seen a few times. The chain joins TRBV28 to TRBJ1-4, with D uncertain. Trimming took 5 bases from V and 5 from J, leaving 18 bases between them. This CDR3 contains 16 residues. Germline V gene lookup returns CDR1 MDHEN and CDR2 SYDVKM. As DNA, the CDR3 is TGTGCCAGCAGTCGCCCCCCTCGGGCCAACAATGAAAAACTGTTTTTT. Encoded protein: CASSRPPRANNEKLFF.

Comment on this clonotype: The junction departs from germline at one end; a sequencing error may be responsible. The chain recombines TRBV6-5 with TRBJ1-2; no firm D call. The CDR3 is 12 residues long. Per the germline V gene, CDR1 is MNHEY and CDR2 is SVGAGI. CDR3 loop: CASSDSYGGYTF. As DNA, the CDR3 is TGTGCCAGCAGTGACTCTTATGGGGGCTACACCTTC.

This clonotype appeared a single time. V is TRBV5-1 and J is TRBJ2-4, with 14 bases aligning to TRBD2. The V segment lost 0 bases and the J segment 0 bases; nucleotides outside the gene matches: 5. From germline, CDR1 is SGHRS and CDR2 YFSETQ. This CDR3 region has 19 residues. CDR3 amino acids: CASSLEGLAGGVAKNIQYF. CDR3 bases: TGCGCCAGCAGCTTGGAAGGACTAGCGGGGGGAGTAGCCAAAAACATTCAGTACTTC.

The genes are TRBV7-9 and TRBJ2-2; the match to TRBD2 covers 13 bases. Germline CDR1 SEHNR, CDR2 FQNEAQ (reference sequence). The length of the CDR3 is 16 residues. Germline trimming cut 5 bases from V and 7 bases from J; bases unmatched to any gene: 7. The CDR3: CASSVGLAGRDGELFF. The CDR3, as DNA: TGTGCCAGCAGCGTGGGACTAGCGGGAAGGGACGGGGAGCTGTTTTTT.

This clonotype was seen only a few times. The chain has TRBV25-1 and TRBJ2-3, with D tentatively TRBD1 (5 bases). Between the trimmed V and J ends, which lost 1 base and 3 bases, there was a span of 11 bases. The CDR3 loop spans 15 amino acids. CDR1 is MGHDK and CDR2 is SYGVNS in the germline V gene. CDR3 residues: CASSEFHRMTDTQYF. CDR3 bases: TGTGCCAGCAGTGAATTCCACAGGATGACAGATACGCAGTATTTT.